Sequencing of this T cell receptor (beta chain) was carried out in a study of PD-1 blockade in classical Hodgkin lymphoma. Study observations and caveats: Complete responders' diversity at baseline resembled that of newly diagnosed patients.

Brentuximab vedotin exposure varied, and every patient relapsed after autologous stem cell transplantation. In its sample, this clone was seen once. Its specificity is not known. The V gene lost 0 bases and the J gene lost 2 bases, with 10 bases spanning the gap. Germline V gene sequence: CDR1 SGHTA, CDR2 FQGNSA. The length of the CDR3 is 15 residues. Profiling relied on immunoSEQ multiplex PCR, and the TCRdb table lists in-frame clones only, not all of them. The sample yields 55,000 to 75,000 clones, 71% seen once. V usage is TRBV7-2 and J usage is TRBJ1-2; D not certain. The sequence was obtained from a human donor with classical Hodgkin lymphoma. The sample was peripheral blood mononuclear cells (PBMCs), taken before the second cycle of nivolumab. The CDR3 nucleotides read TGTGCCAGCAGCTTAGCGGGTATCACCAACTATGGCTACACCTTC. Amino acids: CASSLAGITNYGYTF. The full variable domain, its missing parts supplied by reference TRBV7-2 and TRBJ1-2, is GAGVSQSPSNKVTEKGKDVELRCDPISGHTALYWYRQSLGQGLEFLIYFQGNSAPDKSGLPSDRFSAERTGGSVSTLTIQRTQQEDSAVYLCASSLAGITNYGYTFGSGTRLTVV.